The rows below give T cell receptor beta chains drawn from one sample of a study of cytomegalovirus exposure and HLA in healthy donors. Only in-frame clones appear in the TCRdb table, and some are missing; sequencing was by immunoSEQ multiplex PCR. The sample records 130,000 to 150,000 clones, approximately 87% being singletons. Sequenced sample: PBMCs. The receptor source for this set is a young man in good health and CMV-seronegative. CDR3s include the opening cysteine and the closing phenylalanine or tryptophan. A D gene is named only where the DNA matches it firmly. Some rows mark clone size as missing; the rest say once, few, many or name a class of expanded clone.

>.|TRBV23-1|TRBJ1-2|TRBD1
CASSQKTGGNGYTF
TGCGCCAGCAGCCAGAAAACAGGGGGCAATGGCTACACCTTC
>once|TRBV7-8|TRBJ2-7|TRBD2
CASSSLRLAGSYEQYF
TGTGCCAGCAGCTCCCTCAGACTAGCGGGATCCTACGAGCAGTACTTC
>.|TRBV11-2|TRBJ2-2|TRBD1
CASSLETGTATTGELFF
TGTGCCAGCAGCTTAGAGACCGGGACAGCGACCACCGGGGAGCTGTTTTTT
>.|TRBV7-9|TRBJ2-5|.
CASSSTGLGGLETQYF
TGTGCCAGCAGCTCAACCGGACTAGGGGGTTTAGAGACCCAGTACTTC
>.|TRBV2|TRBJ2-2|.
CASSLPQVAGELFF
TGTGCCAGCAGCCTACCCCAGGTAGCCGGGGAGCTGTTTTTT
>.|TRBV5-1|TRBJ1-6|TRBD1
CASSSGQGGNSPLHF
TGCGCCAGCAGCTCAGGACAGGGAGGTAATTCACCCCTCCACTTT
>.|TRBV7-9|TRBJ2-1|.
CASSSVGQYNEQFF
TGTGCCAGCAGCTCCGTTGGACAGTACAATGAGCAGTTCTTC
>.|TRBV28|TRBJ1-1|TRBD1
CASSLRQGDEAFF
TGTGCCAGCAGTTTACGCCAGGGGGATGAAGCTTTCTTT
>.|TRBV27|TRBJ2-2|TRBD2
CASSLGPGAGTIGELFF
TGTGCCAGCAGTTTAGGACCCGGAGCAGGGACTATCGGGGAGCTGTTTTTT
>once|TRBV14|TRBJ2-3|.
CASSQDQGPPTDTQYF
TGTGCCAGCAGCCAAGACCAGGGTCCCCCCACAGATACGCAGTATTTT
>many|TRBV11-2|TRBJ2-7|TRBD1
CASRSPRDSLYEQYF
TGTGCCAGCAGGTCCCCCCGGGACAGCCTCTACGAGCAGTACTTC
>.|TRBV6-1|TRBJ2-3|TRBD2
CASTHGTSGADTQYF
TGTGCCAGCACCCACGGGACTAGCGGGGCAGATACGCAGTATTTT
>.|TRBV19|TRBJ1-5|TRBD1
CASRLDRGDQPQHF
TGTGCCAGTAGACTTGACAGGGGTGATCAGCCCCAGCATTTT
>once|TRBV29-1|TRBJ2-7|.
CSVEEGGTYEQYF
TGCAGCGTTGAAGAAGGGGGAACCTACGAGCAGTACTTC
>.|TRBV25-1|TRBJ2-7|TRBD1
CASSESEQGERHEQYF
TGTGCCAGCAGTGAATCGGAACAGGGGGAGAGACACGAGCAGTACTTC
>few|TRBV29-1|TRBJ2-4|TRBD1
CSVRTGWSKNIQYF
TGCAGCGTGCGGACAGGATGGTCCAAAAACATTCAGTACTTC
>.|TRBV6-6|TRBJ2-3|.
CASSMTPVGADTQYF
TGTGCCAGCAGCATGACCCCTGTTGGAGCGGATACGCAGTATTTT
>.|TRBV9|TRBJ2-1|.
CASSLGAQGLEEQFF
TGTGCCAGCAGCCTAGGCGCCCAGGGGCTAGAGGAGCAGTTCTTC
>.|TRBV6-1|TRBJ2-3|.
CASSAYTDTQYF
TGTGCCAGCAGTGCTTACACAGATACGCAGTATTTT
>.|TRBV11-2|TRBJ2-1|TRBD1
CASSSIQGPYSYNEQFF
TGTGCCAGCAGCTCAATACAGGGGCCCTACTCCTACAATGAGCAGTTCTTC
>.|TRBV18|TRBJ2-7|.
CASSPPVTGEQYF
TGTGCCAGCTCACCACCGGTTACAGGGGAGCAGTACTTC
>.|TRBV12-5|TRBJ1-2|TRBD1
CASGLGDRGPNYGYTF
TGTGCTAGTGGTTTGGGGGACAGGGGACCTAACTATGGCTACACCTTC
>.|TRBV5-4|TRBJ1-4|.
CASSDRHTVGEKLFF
TGTGCCAGCAGCGATCGACATACCGTAGGCGAAAAACTGTTTTTT
>.|TRBV7-9|TRBJ2-7|.
CASSLTQGMPYEQYF
TGTGCCAGCAGCTTAACTCAGGGGATGCCCTACGAGCAGTACTTC
>once|TRBV6-1|TRBJ1-1|TRBD1
CASSSTGDTEAFF
TGTGCCAGCAGTTCGACAGGGGACACTGAAGCTTTCTTT
>.|TRBV9|TRBJ2-1|.
CASSVLLDPIGYNEQFF
TGTGCCAGCAGCGTTCTTTTAGACCCCATCGGGTACAATGAGCAGTTCTTC
>once|TRBV5-6|TRBJ2-6|.
CASSVGGVSGANVLTF
TGTGCCAGCAGCGTGGGAGGTGTCTCTGGGGCCAACGTCCTGACTTTC
>once|TRBV7-2|TRBJ2-7|.
CASSYDTYEQYF
TGTGCCAGCAGCTATGACACCTACGAGCAGTACTTC
>.|TRBV2|TRBJ1-1|TRBD1
CASSFTGDTEAFF
TGTGCCAGCAGTTTTACAGGGGACACTGAAGCTTTCTTT
>few|TRBV13|TRBJ2-7|.
CASSLASEQYF
TGTGCCAGCAGCTTAGCCTCCGAGCAGTACTTC
>.|TRBV28|TRBJ1-1|.
CASSPGTLNTEAFF
TGTGCCAGCAGTCCGGGGACACTTAACACTGAAGCTTTCTTT
>many|TRBV7-2|TRBJ1-5|.
CASSFGYWQPQHF
TGTGCCAGCAGCTTCGGGTATTGGCAGCCCCAGCATTTT
>.|TRBV7-9|TRBJ2-5|TRBD2
CASSLVRGGPETQYF
TGTGCCAGCAGCTTAGTTCGGGGGGGGCCGGAGACCCAGTACTTC
>.|TRBV7-8|TRBJ2-1|.
CASSPRRGYNEQFF
TGTGCCAGCAGCCCGCGACGGGGATACAATGAGCAGTTCTTC
>.|TRBV6-5|TRBJ1-2|.
CASSRRPLNYGYTF
TGTGCCAGCAGTCGGCGACCACTAAACTATGGCTACACCTTC
>.|TRBV15|TRBJ2-5|TRBD2
CATSGRSGAGQETQYF
TGTGCCACCAGCGGACGGAGCGGGGCGGGGCAAGAGACCCAGTACTTC
>.|TRBV12-5|TRBJ1-2|TRBD1
CASGYAGTGYGYTF
TGTGCTAGTGGTTACGCCGGGACAGGCTATGGCTACACCTTC
>.|TRBV19|TRBJ1-2|TRBD1
CASSNGQEPNYGYTF
TGTGCCAGTAGCAACGGACAGGAGCCTAACTATGGCTACACCTTC
>.|TRBV27|TRBJ2-1|TRBD2
CASSSLAGVINEQFF
TGTGCCAGCAGTTCCCTAGCGGGGGTGATCAATGAGCAGTTCTTC
>.|TRBV19|TRBJ1-1|TRBD1
CASSSGQGAKTEAFF
TGTGCCAGTAGTTCGGGACAGGGGGCGAAAACTGAAGCTTTCTTT
>.|TRBV7-9|TRBJ2-3|TRBD1
CASSPRQGHTDTQYF
TGTGCCAGCAGCCCTCGACAGGGCCATACAGATACGCAGTATTTT
>once|TRBV11-2|TRBJ2-1|TRBD2
CASSLGMAGGYNEQFF
TGTGCCAGCAGCTTAGGTATGGCGGGGGGATACAATGAGCAGTTCTTC
>.|TRBV6-6|TRBJ2-7|.
CASSYQRDYEQYF
TGTGCCAGCAGTTACCAGCGTGATTACGAGCAGTACTTC
>.|TRBV4-1|TRBJ1-3|.
CASSHPDAGSFGNTIYF
TGCGCCAGCAGTCACCCCGATGCAGGGTCTTTCGGAAACACCATATATTTT
>few|TRBV14|TRBJ2-1|.
CASALARNEQFF
TGTGCCAGCGCTCTAGCCCGCAATGAGCAGTTCTTC
>.|TRBV6-5|TRBJ2-7|TRBD1
CASSSPHTGVDEQYF
TGTGCCAGCAGCAGTCCGCACACAGGGGTAGACGAGCAGTACTTC
>.|TRBV15|TRBJ1-4|TRBD1
CATSSRQGGRISEKLFF
TGTGCCACCAGCAGCCGACAGGGAGGAAGGATAAGTGAAAAACTGTTTTTT
>once|TRBV5-6|TRBJ1-4|.
CASSLRAGNEKLFF
TGTGCCAGCAGCTTGAGAGCGGGTAATGAAAAACTGTTTTTT
>.|TRBV2|TRBJ2-2|.
CASSSNTGELFF
TGTGCCAGCAGTTCAAACACCGGGGAGCTGTTTTTT
>.|TRBV30|TRBJ1-5|TRBD1
CAWRGQGNQPQHF
TGTGCCTGGAGGGGACAGGGCAATCAGCCCCAGCATTTT
>.|TRBV9|TRBJ2-7|TRBD1
CASSPRDSSYYEQYF
TGTGCCAGCAGCCCCCGGGACAGCTCCTACTACGAGCAGTACTTC
>.|TRBV6-6|TRBJ1-5|.
CASSYSGGSQPQHF
TGTGCCAGCAGTTACTCGGGTGGGAGTCAGCCCCAGCATTTT
>.|TRBV7-8|TRBJ1-1|.
CASSLDRDSPGHTEAFF
TGTGCCAGCAGCTTAGACCGGGACTCCCCGGGTCACACTGAAGCTTTCTTT
>.|TRBV5-5|TRBJ2-1|.
CALTPGADGADEQFF
TGTGCCCTCACCCCAGGGGCCGATGGGGCCGATGAGCAGTTCTTC
>once|TRBV7-5|TRBJ2-3|.
CARSLEGLFISTDTQYF
TGTGCCAGAAGTCTAGAGGGACTTTTTATTAGCACAGATACGCAGTATTTT
>.|TRBV11-1|TRBJ2-3|TRBD2
CASNLAGAPDTQYF
TGTGCCAGCAACTTAGCGGGGGCCCCGGATACGCAGTATTTT
>.|TRBV6-1|TRBJ2-7|.
CASSAQYEQYF
TGTGCCAGCAGTGCCCAGTACGAGCAGTACTTC
>.|TRBV28|TRBJ1-5|.
CVARQANQPQHF
TGTGTTGCCCGCCAGGCCAATCAGCCCCAGCATTTT
>once|TRBV4-3|TRBJ1-1|.
CASSQKGLGNTEAFF
TGCGCCAGCAGCCAAAAGGGACTGGGGAACACTGAAGCTTTCTTT
>.|TRBV2|TRBJ1-2|.
CASSEGSLYGYTF
TGTGCCAGCAGTGAAGGCAGTCTGTATGGCTACACCTTC